This record concerns one T cell receptor (beta chain) sequence. This clone has just one count. Which antigen it targets is not known. No base quality information exists; no much larger clone differs at one position. Relative to germline, V is missing 1 base and J is missing 4 bases, with 6 bases of the junction outside any gene match. The germline V gene (reference sequence) supplies CDR1 LNHDA and CDR2 SQIVND. From cysteine to phenylalanine, the CDR3 is 17 amino acids long. The kept DNA is CDR3 alone, 51 bases in frame from the first base. The cohort was made up of 500 to 800 healthy bone marrow donors. Cohort members were all nominally healthy when sampled, although unrecorded immune exposures were likely present. The donor was CMV seropositive and was included in the group of some 290 seropositive cohort members. Every donor gave a peripheral blood sample, and the peripheral blood mononuclear cells from that sample were used for TCR beta sequencing. The Qiagen DNeasy Blood Extraction Kit was used to extract genomic DNA from the blood cell samples.

To prepare the library, the immunoSEQ multiplex PCR assay was applied. For the multiplex PCR, a mixture combining 60 forward primers for TCR Vbeta segments and 13 reverse primers for TCR Jbeta segments was used. The CDR3 region of rearranged TCR beta genes was amplified from genomic DNA with a multiplex PCR assay. The Illumina HiSeq System was used to sequence the amplified TCR beta libraries as 87-base-pair reads. As for how the authors treated the data: Across the 670 or so repertoires, a later analysis counted tens of millions of unique TCR beta chains, 9.5 million to 13 million of which were shared by at least two donors. To remove PCR and sequencing errors, raw reads were error-corrected and collapsed into unique sequences using a nearest-neighbor algorithm that merged closely related sequences. To assign V, D and J gene segments, CDR3 sequences were aligned to IMGT reference sequences. For a sequence to be retained, at least a six-nucleotide match to both a V gene segment and a J gene segment was required. Rearrangements were classified as productive when the CDR3 lacked stop codons and remained in frame with V and J, and all other rearrangements were classified as non-productive. CDR3 was defined according to IMGT convention as the region running from the second conserved V-encoded cysteine to the conserved J-encoded phenylalanine. The earlier analysis of some 550 of the donors excluded any sequence lacking an unambiguous match to a single V gene segment. In an earlier analysis of 500 to 750 of the donors, V segments were called functional above 56.7% productive rearrangements and were called segregating when the between-donor standard deviation exceeded 5%. A statistical classification framework was built for diagnosing cytomegalovirus status from the catalog of TCR beta chain sequences. In a later analysis, TCR nucleotide sequences were compared against IMGT/GENE-DB human TR gene sequences so that V and J genes could be assigned. A later analysis assigned CDR3 sequences and most-parsimonious VDJ recombination scenarios with the TCRdist pipeline. In a later analysis, each TCR beta chain was defined by its CDR3 amino acid sequence together with its V-gene family, and reads lacking a unique V-gene family were excluded. A later analysis removed 500 to 600 highly shared, low-generation-probability nucleotide sequences to deal with suspected cross-contamination and a sequencing artifact. For each public chain, a later analysis derived a clonal expansion index from normalized ranks of inferred template counts within each repertoire. A later analysis computed generation probabilities with a VDJ recombination model fitted to out-of-frame rearrangements, and checked the results against IGoR. In a later analysis, hypergeometric tests were used to score TCR-TCR, TCR-HLA and TCR-CMV co-occurrence, with a repertoire-size bias correction applied to TCR pairs. False discovery rates were estimated in a later analysis by permuting HLA or CMV assignments 20 times. In a later analysis, co-occurring TCRs were grouped using DBSCAN, with TCRdist sequence similarity added in when clustering inside HLA-allele-positive subsets. Repertoires with fewer than 30,000 or more than 120,000 public chains, plus five repertoires with anomalous nucleotide sharing, were excluded from co-occurrence clustering. This immuneACCESS table, as held by TCRdb, lists in-frame sequences with V and J called but not all clones. Of the missing ones, under half trace to an unresolved V gene in checked studies; the others have no known cause. V, J and clone size reflect that table, while D and trimming were determined from the DNA. This sample lists tens of thousands of clones; roughly 80% were detected once. Approximately 3.3% of the sample lies in the top ten.

This specimen comes from a study of cytomegalovirus exposure and HLA in healthy donors (dated by TCRdb to 2017 to 2019). Study-wide context: An earlier analysis of about 530 of the donors reported 276 Gb of sequence data and around 120 million unique TCR beta sequences obtained from roughly 170 million T cells. The number of donors typed differed by locus, with roughly 629-640 for A, B, C, DRB1 and DQB1, roughly 550 for DQA1, approximately 580 for DPA1, and some 440 for DPB1. Besides the first cohort of under 700 subjects, a separate validation cohort made up of over a hundred different subjects was used. Approximately 310 gigabases of sequencing data and tens of millions of unique TCR sequences were included in an early release covering 550 to 650 HLA-typed donors. In an earlier analysis of over 550 of the donors, high-throughput TCR beta sequencing was used to judge whether each TCR beta V gene segment behaved as functional or pseudogenic. Of the roughly 400 genotyped donors, around 81% fell in the genetic ancestry cluster associated with self-reported Caucasian donors. The study aimed to test whether cataloging public T cell receptors could reveal signatures of past pathogen exposure. Several DR-DQ haplotypes were treated as single units for association and clustering because of strong linkage in the cohort. On average, roughly 200,000 unique TCR beta nucleotide sequences were sequenced per donor among a few hundred genotyped donors of the cohort, with around 19% of those sequences being non-productive. All discovery cohort repertoires had been generated on a single sequencing platform. A later genetic analysis took genome-wide SNP genotypes for about three fifths of the roughly 700 donors and used that subset as a discovery cohort. Donor age, sex, ethnicity and CMV serostatus were collected together with the repertoire data. Using immunosequencing, the study profiled T cell repertoires from 640 or so subjects and related those repertoires to cytomegalovirus serostatus. The study combined high-throughput TCR immunosequencing, statistical association of individual TCRs with disease status, and machine learning to predict cytomegalovirus infection status. A later analysis re-analyzed previously published TCR beta repertoires from approximately 670 donors and added high-resolution HLA genotyping to study TCR occurrence patterns. In the later analysis, no new phenotypic data were used to find candidate immune exposures; instead, reliance was placed on TCR beta sequences and their occurrence across donors. Class I and class II HLA loci were covered by the typing at four-digit resolution. Overall results and qualifications from the work: A later analysis found that HLA-associated TCR beta chains were more clonally expanded and had lower generation probabilities than equally common non-associated chains. The study gave a list of under 200 TCR beta chains associated with cytomegalovirus. When HLA alleles, especially DR and DQ, strongly co-occurred, attributing TCR associations to individual alleles was difficult. Sequencing depth was assumed to be roughly uniform across donors in the presence/absence analyses, though that assumption may not hold. V-gene and J-gene trimming of TCR beta chains was associated with a missense DCLRE1C variant in a later genetic analysis, and the association was replicated in an independent cohort. Across donors, most TCR sequences were observed very rarely, whereas some public TCRs were present in many individuals. CMV serostatus was the only immune exposure information available for the cohort. A cluster of highly shared sequence variants was judged likely to represent a technical artifact of the sequencing pipeline. Because some donors lacked HLA typing at each locus, the association tests relied only on the typed subset. Most CMV-associated TCR beta chains appeared to be HLA-restricted in a later analysis, and the HLA associations seemed to be driven largely by CMV exposure. The earlier analysis of some 560 of the donors excluded some 15 rarely observed V segments, including chromosome 9 orphons, because counts were too low. The classifier was reported to diagnose cytomegalovirus status with high specificity and sensitivity in both the original and validation cohorts. A later analysis reported that several top co-occurrence clusters appeared linked to parvovirus B19, influenza, CMV and Epstein-Barr virus. Correlated functional status among segregating V segments might be attributable to linkage disequilibrium, but an unknown experimental factor could not be ruled out. In a later analysis, the rate of TCR association differed among HLA loci, with DRB1 alleles having the most associated TCRs and HLA-C alleles having the fewest. In an earlier analysis of approximately 590 of the donors, most TCR beta V segments were observed in productive rearrangements about 87% or about 30% of the time, broadly matching IMGT annotations. Some IMGT-functional V segments, including TRBV6-2 and TRBV6-3, could not be distinguished by the 87-base-pair reads and were therefore excluded. In vitro tests confirmed that a few of the cytomegalovirus-associated TCR beta chains recognize cytomegalovirus antigens. Only TCR beta chains were sequenced in this cohort, and the absence of alpha or paired-chain data limited detectable features. The authors suggested that the approach could potentially be generalized to other disease states and immunological phenotypes. A further reported finding was that TCR beta sequences accurately predicted the HLA-A and HLA-B alleles for most subjects in the first cohort. According to a later genetic analysis, donors in an Asian-associated ancestry cluster had fewer N-insertions in productive TCRs than the approximately 670-donor mean. At a false discovery rate of 0.05, a later analysis linked roughly 17,000 TCR beta sequences to specific HLA alleles.

The material sequenced was PBMCs. This receptor was taken from a woman between 35 and 50 years old in good health and CMV-seropositive. The chain couples TRBV19 to TRBJ2-1, with 11 junctional bases fitting TRBD2. The nucleotide sequence reads TGTGCCAGTAGTATAGTGCTAGCGGGGGGCCCATACAATGAGCAGTTCTTC. This translates into CASSIVLAGGPYNEQFF.